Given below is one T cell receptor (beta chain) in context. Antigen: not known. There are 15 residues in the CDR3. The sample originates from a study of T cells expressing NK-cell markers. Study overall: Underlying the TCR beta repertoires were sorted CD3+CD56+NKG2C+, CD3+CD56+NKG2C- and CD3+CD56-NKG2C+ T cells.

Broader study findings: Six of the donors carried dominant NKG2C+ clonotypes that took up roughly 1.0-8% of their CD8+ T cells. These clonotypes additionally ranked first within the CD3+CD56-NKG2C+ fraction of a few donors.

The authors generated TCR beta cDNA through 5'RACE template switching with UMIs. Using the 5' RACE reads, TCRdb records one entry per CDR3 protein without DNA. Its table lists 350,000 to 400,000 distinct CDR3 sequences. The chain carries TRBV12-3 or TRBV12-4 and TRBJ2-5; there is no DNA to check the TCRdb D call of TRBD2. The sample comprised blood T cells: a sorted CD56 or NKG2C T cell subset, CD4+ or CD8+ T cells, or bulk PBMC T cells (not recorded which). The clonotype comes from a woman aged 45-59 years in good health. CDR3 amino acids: CASSPLSSAQETQYF.